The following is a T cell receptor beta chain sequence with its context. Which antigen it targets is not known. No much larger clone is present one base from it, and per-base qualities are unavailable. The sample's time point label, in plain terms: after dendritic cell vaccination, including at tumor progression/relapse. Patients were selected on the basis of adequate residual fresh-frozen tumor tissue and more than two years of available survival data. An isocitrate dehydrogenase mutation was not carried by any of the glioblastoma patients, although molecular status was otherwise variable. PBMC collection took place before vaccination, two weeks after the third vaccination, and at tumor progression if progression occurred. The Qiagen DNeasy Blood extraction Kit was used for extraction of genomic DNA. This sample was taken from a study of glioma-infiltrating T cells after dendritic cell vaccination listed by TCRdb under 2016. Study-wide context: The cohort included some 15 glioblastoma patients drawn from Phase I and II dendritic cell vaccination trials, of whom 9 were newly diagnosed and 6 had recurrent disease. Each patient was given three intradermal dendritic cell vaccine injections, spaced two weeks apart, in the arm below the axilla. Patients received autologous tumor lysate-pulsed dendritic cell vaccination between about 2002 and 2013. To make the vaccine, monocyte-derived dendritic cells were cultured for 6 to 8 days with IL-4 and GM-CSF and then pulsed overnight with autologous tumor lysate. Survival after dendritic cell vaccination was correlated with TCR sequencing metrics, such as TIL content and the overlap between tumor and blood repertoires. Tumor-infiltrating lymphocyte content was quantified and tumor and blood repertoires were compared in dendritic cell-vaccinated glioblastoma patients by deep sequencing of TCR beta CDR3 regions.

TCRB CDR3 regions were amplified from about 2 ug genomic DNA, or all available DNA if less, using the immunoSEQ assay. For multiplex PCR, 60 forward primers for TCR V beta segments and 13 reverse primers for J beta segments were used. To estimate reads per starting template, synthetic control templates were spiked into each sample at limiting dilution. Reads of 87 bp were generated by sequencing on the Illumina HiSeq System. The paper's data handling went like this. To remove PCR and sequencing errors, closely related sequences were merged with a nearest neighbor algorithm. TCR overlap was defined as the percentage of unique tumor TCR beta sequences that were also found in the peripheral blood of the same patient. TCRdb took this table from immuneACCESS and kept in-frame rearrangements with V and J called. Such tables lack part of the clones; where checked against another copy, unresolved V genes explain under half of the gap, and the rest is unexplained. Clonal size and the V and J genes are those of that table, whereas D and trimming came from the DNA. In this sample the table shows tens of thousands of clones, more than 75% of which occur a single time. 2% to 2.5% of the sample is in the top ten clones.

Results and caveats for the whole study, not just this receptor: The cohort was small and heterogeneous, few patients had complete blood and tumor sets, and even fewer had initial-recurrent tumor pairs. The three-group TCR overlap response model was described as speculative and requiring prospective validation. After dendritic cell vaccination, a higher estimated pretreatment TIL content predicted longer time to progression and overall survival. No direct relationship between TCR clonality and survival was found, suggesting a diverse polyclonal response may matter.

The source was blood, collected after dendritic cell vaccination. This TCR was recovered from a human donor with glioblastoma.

The CDR3 corresponds to CASSLYGTVNTGELFF. The nucleotide sequence is TGTGCCAGCAGCTTATATGGGACAGTGAACACCGGGGAGCTGTTTTTT. The chain was built from TRBV7-2 and TRBJ2-2, with 7 bases aligning to TRBD1. The germline V gene gives CDR1 as SGHTA and CDR2 as FQGNSA. V and J are trimmed by 2 bases and 1 base, and the gene matches miss 4 bases of the junction. The CDR3 goes from the cysteine to the phenylalanine over 16 residues. The CDR3 DNA has 48 bases and is translated from base 1.